A single sample is the source of the 28 T cell receptor beta chains below, sequenced in a study of human T cells and chemical hapten exposure. Documented time point: patch test 3, about 24 weeks after DPC sensitization. The treatment is: therapeutic diphenylcyclopropenone sensitization with weekly scalp DPC. TCRdb independently ran MiXCR on the RACE reads; one entry per CDR3 protein. The data show 130,000 or so distinct CDR3 sequences, 10% to 12% seen once. The specimen comprised whole blood, sampled in connection with sensitization to the hapten diphenylcyclopropenone (DPC). These receptors all stem from a woman between 45 and 60 years old with alopecia areata. Some clones in this sample may be carry-over from other donors' samples.

This clonotype was observed a handful of times. This chain uses TRBV7-9 with TRBJ2-3, with 8 bases lining up with TRBD2. This CDR3 has 13 amino acids. The V gene's germline CDR1 is SEHNR and CDR2 FQNEAQ (reference sequence). The V and J ends lost 11 bases and 3 bases, in that order; junction bases with no gene match: 7. The CDR3 loop is CAAAGGKTDTQYF. CDR3 nucleotides: TGTGCCGCGGCGGGGGGCAAAACAGATACGCAGTATTTT.

This clonotype showed up just a few times. V usage is TRBV6-5 and J usage is TRBJ2-3, with D maybe TRBD2 (7 bases). This CDR3 spans 14 amino acids. Trimming stripped 7 bases from V and 7 bases from J, with 18 bases between. The germline gives CDR1 MNHEY, CDR2 SVGAGI. The CDR3 spells CASTAPGGTYTQYF. The CDR3, as DNA: TGTGCCAGCACCGCCCCCGGGGGGACATATACGCAGTATTTT.

This clonotype was found once. The junction departs from the called germline gene at one end, perhaps through a read error. DNA for the CDR3: TGCAGCCTAGTTTCTTGCAGCAATCAGCCCCAGCGTTTT. This codes for CSLVSCSNQPQRF. This chain links TRBV29-1 with TRBJ1-5; D remains unclear. This CDR3 contains 13 residues. The germline gives CDR1 SQVTM, CDR2 ANQGSEA.

This clonotype was seen a few times. The chain has TRBV20-1 and TRBJ2-7, with D possibly being TRBD1 (6 bases). V lost 3 bases, J lost 5 bases, and 11 bases lay in between. From germline, CDR1 is DFQATT and CDR2 SNEGSKA (reference sequence). The CDR3 runs 12 residues. The CDR3 nucleotides read TGCAGTGCTAGCGATGCAGGGGACGAGCAGTACTTC. It encodes CSASDAGDEQYF.

In its sample, this clonotype was seen many times. V is TRBV7-9 and J is TRBJ1-4, with D tentatively TRBD1 (5 bases). This CDR3 has 17 residues. The germline V and J ends were trimmed by 5 bases and 6 bases, with 22 bases remaining between them. Per the germline V gene, CDR1 is SEHNR and CDR2 is FQNEAQ (reference sequence). As DNA, the CDR3 is TGTGCCAGCAGCCAAGCTGTGGGGGTCAGCGGGCATGAAAAACTGTTTTTT. Translation: CASSQAVGVSGHEKLFF.

This clonotype was seen ten or more times. DNA for the CDR3: TGTGCCAGCAGCTTAGGAATAAGCTCCTATAATTCACCCCTCCACTTT. It encodes CASSLGISSYNSPLHF. The V gene is TRBV13, the J gene TRBJ1-6, with unresolved D. Germline values: CDR1 PRHDT, CDR2 FYEKMQ (reference sequence). There are 16 residues in the CDR3. V was pared by 0 bases and J by 0 bases, with 6 bases between.

This sequence joins TRBV28 and TRBJ2-3; 11 bases line up with TRBD2. This CDR3 is 15 amino acids long. Germline V gene sequence: CDR1 MDHEN, CDR2 SYDVKM. Germline trimming cut 7 bases from V and 5 bases from J; bases unmatched to any gene: 8. The CDR3 DNA reads TGTGCCAGCACCCATTTAACTAGCGGGAGAGATACGCAGTATTTT. It translates to CASTHLTSGRDTQYF.

The chain has TRBV7-9 and TRBJ1-1, with a tentative D call TRBD1 (5 bases). Trimming removed 5 bases from V and 5 bases from J, with 21 bases in between. From germline, CDR1 is SEHNR and CDR2 FQNEAQ (reference sequence). This CDR3 has 16 amino acids. CDR3 DNA: TGTGCCAGCAGCCCCCCCGGGGGTGCAGGAGGGACTGAAGCTTTCTTT. Encoded protein: CASSPPGGAGGTEAFF.

For this clonotype: Its ends do not fully match the called genes, so a read error is possible. The CDR3 DNA sequence: TGTGCCAGCAGTTTAGGAGAGCCGGACGAGCCCGACTTC. It yields the protein CASSLGEPDEPDF. The chain links TRBV12-3 or TRBV12-4 to TRBJ2-5; D unclear. There are 13 residues in the CDR3.

This clonotype was seen a handful of times. This chain uses TRBV5-1 with TRBJ2-3; 9 bases agree with TRBD1. The germline V gene has CDR1 SGHRS and CDR2 YFSETQ. This CDR3 is built from 15 residues. V lost 3 bases, J lost 2 bases, and 4 bases stayed unmatched. As DNA, the CDR3 is TGCGCCAGCAGCTGGACAGGGGCGCTCACAGATACGCAGTATTTT. The encoded protein is CASSWTGALTDTQYF.

The CDR3 loop reads CASTLLPGPEAFF. The DNA of the CDR3 is TGTGCCAGCACCCTTCTACCGGGGCCTGAAGCTTTCTTT. V and J are TRBV14 and TRBJ1-1, with D possibly matching TRBD1 (5 bases). The CDR3 contains 13 residues. V gave up 7 bases and J gave up 6 bases, with 15 bases separating them. CDR1 is SGHDN, CDR2 FVKESK, per germline.

The DNA for the CDR3 is TGTGCCAGCAGCCTCTCCCGGGACAACAATGAGCAGTTCTTC. This codes for CASSLSRDNNEQFF. The chain links TRBV7-9 to TRBJ2-1; D might be TRBD1 (6 bases). The CDR3 sequence is 14 residues long. Germline loops: CDR1 SEHNR, CDR2 FQNEAQ (reference sequence). Trimming took 5 bases from V and 5 from J, leaving 13 bases between them.

The chain combines TRBV5-5 with TRBJ2-3; 8 bases are a match to TRBD1. V gave up 4 bases and J gave up 4 bases; unmatched junction bases: 8. The CDR3 has 15 amino acids. Germline values: CDR1 SGHKS, CDR2 YYEKEE (reference sequence). CDR3 region: CASSQGADQSDTQYF. The DNA for the CDR3 is TGTGCCAGCAGCCAGGGGGCGGATCAATCAGATACGCAGTATTTT.

This chain links TRBV5-1 with TRBJ1-2; D not resolved. CDR3 length: 13 residues. The germline V gene encodes CDR1 SGHRS and CDR2 YFSETQ. Trimming shortened V by 0 bases and J by 2 bases, and 5 bases separated the two germline ends. DNA of the CDR3: TGCGCCAGCAGCTTGGCCGGCAACTATGGCTACACCTTC. It is translated as CASSLAGNYGYTF.

This clonotype was seen more than once but under ten times. The V gene is TRBV7-9, the J gene TRBJ1-5; 12 nucleotides agree with TRBD1. The V and J ends lost 5 bases and 7 bases, in that order; junction bases with no gene match: 12. The germline V gene encodes CDR1 SEHNR and CDR2 FQNEAQ (reference sequence). CDR3 length: 17 amino acids. The DNA for the CDR3 is TGTGCCAGCAGCCTAGGGACAGGGGGCCCCTCAAGGCAGCCCCAGCATTTT. Protein sequence: CASSLGTGGPSRQPQHF.

This clonotype was recorded many times. The V call is TRBV4-2, the J call TRBJ2-7; TRBD2 is a possible D gene (6 bases). V shed 0 bases and J shed 0 bases, with 15 bases lying between them. This CDR3 is built from 17 residues. Germline V lookup: CDR1 LGHNA, CDR2 YNFKEQ. The CDR3 region has the DNA TGTGCCAGCAGCCAAGATGAGGTCGCGGGGACCTCCTACGAGCAGTACTTC. Translating it yields CASSQDEVAGTSYEQYF.

V is TRBV28 and J is TRBJ2-5; D is tentatively TRBD1 or TRBD2 (5 bases each). V was cut by 5 bases and J by 7 bases, with 8 bases left in between. The CDR3 consists of 11 residues. Germline CDR1 and CDR2: MDHEN and SYDVKM. The CDR3 region has the DNA TGTGCCAGCAGTCCCGGGGCGACCCAGTACTTC. As protein: CASSPGATQYF.

This rearrangement joins TRBV15 to TRBJ2-1, with D perhaps TRBD1 (5 bases). Germline CDR1 and CDR2: LNHNV and YYDKDF (reference sequence). V lost 7 bases, J lost 5 bases, and 18 bases lay in between. This CDR3 contains 15 residues. For the CDR3, the DNA is TGTGCCACCACCCAGTTCGGCAGGGTTGACAATGAGCAGTTCTTC. It specifies CATTQFGRVDNEQFF.

The chain couples TRBV5-1 to TRBJ1-6, with 7 bases that match TRBD1. V lost 4 bases to trimming and J lost 2 bases; unmatched junction nucleotides: 6. This CDR3 is built from 16 residues. Germline loops: CDR1 SGHRS, CDR2 YFSETQ. CDR3: CASSQDRPTYNSPLHF. CDR3 in DNA: TGCGCCAGCAGCCAGGACAGGCCTACCTATAATTCACCCCTCCACTTT.

This clonotype was seen repeatedly, ten times or more. This rearrangement joins TRBV20-1 to TRBJ2-1; TRBD2 agrees at 10 bases. Germline V gene data show CDR1 as DFQATT and CDR2 as SNEGSKA (reference sequence). The CDR3 spans 14 residues. With 6 bases clipped from V and 4 bases from J, the junction kept 6 bases outside the gene matches. CDR3 nucleotide sequence: TGCAGTGCCCCCCAGCGGGAGGGGTACAATGAGCAGTTCTTC. It encodes CSAPQREGYNEQFF.

This clonotype was observed a handful of times. V and J are TRBV6-5 and TRBJ2-7; D might be TRBD2 (6 bases). Germline V gene lookup returns CDR1 MNHEY and CDR2 SVGAGI. The V and J ends lost 0 bases and 3 bases respectively, with 9 bases between them. The CDR3 covers 14 residues. The CDR3 coding sequence is TGTGCCAGCAGTTACTCTCGGCGGGGCTACGAGCAGTACTTC. Translated: CASSYSRRGYEQYF.

The chain combines TRBV20-1 with TRBJ2-3, with D perhaps TRBD2 (5 bases). Trimming left V 4 bases short and J 0 bases short, with 14 bases between. Germline values: CDR1 DFQATT, CDR2 SNEGSKA (reference sequence). The CDR3 has 15 residues. CDR3: CSAIDPTISTDTQYF. Written as DNA, the CDR3 is TGCAGTGCTATCGACCCGACTATTAGCACAGATACGCAGTATTTT.

Concerning this clonotype: The junction and the germline gene differ at one end; a read error may be behind it. The V call is TRBV27, the J call TRBJ1-5; unclear D gene. The CDR3 is 13 amino acids. CDR1 and CDR2 (germline): MNHEY, SMNVEV (reference sequence). The CDR3 DNA sequence: TGTGCCATCAGTTCCAGAGAAAATCAGCCCCAGCATTTT. This gives the protein CAISSRENQPQHF.

In its sample, this clonotype was seen many times. The rearrangement uses TRBV27 and TRBJ2-7; TRBD2 might be the D (5 bases). Germline values: CDR1 MNHEY, CDR2 SMNVEV (reference sequence). V was clipped by 8 bases and J by 2 bases, with 10 bases between them. The CDR3 has 12 amino acids. Here the CDR3 DNA reads TGTGCCAGCGGACCCGGGGCCTACGAGCAGTACTTC. It codes for CASGPGAYEQYF.

This clonotype was seen a handful of times. The genes are TRBV5-1 and TRBJ2-5; 8 nucleotides agree with TRBD1. In germline, CDR1 is SGHRS, CDR2 YFSETQ. V gave up 4 bases and J gave up 4 bases; unmatched junction bases: 9. This CDR3 contains 15 residues. The CDR3 DNA sequence: TGCGCCAGCAGCCCTCAGACAGGGGATGGAGAGACCCAGTACTTC. Translating gives CASSPQTGDGETQYF. The full variable domain, its missing parts supplied by reference TRBV5-1 and TRBJ2-5, is KAGVTQTPRYLIKTRGQQVTLSCSPISGHRSVSWYQQTPGQGLQFLFEYFSETQRNKGNFPGRFSGRQFSNSRSEMNVSTLELGDSALYLCASSPQTGDGETQYFGPGTRLLVL.

This clonotype was found many times. This chain connects TRBV13 to TRBJ2-1, with 8 nucleotides matching TRBD1. Germline CDR1 and CDR2: PRHDT and FYEKMQ (reference sequence). There are 15 residues in the CDR3. The J segment lost 7 bases and the V segment lost 3 bases, leaving 8 bases of the junction unmatched. CDR3 in DNA: TGTGCCAGCAGCTTGGGGCAGGGGGCCGTTAATGAGCAGTTCTTC. It is translated as CASSLGQGAVNEQFF.

The chain uses TRBV4-2 and TRBJ1-4, with TRBD1 matching 7 bases. Germline V CDR1 and CDR2: LGHNA, YNFKEQ. J lost 5 bases, V lost 0 bases, and 3 bases had no gene match. This CDR3 contains 15 residues. The CDR3 here is CASSQEDRENEKLFF. The CDR3, as DNA: TGTGCCAGCAGCCAAGAAGACAGGGAGAATGAAAAACTGTTTTTT.

This clonotype has only a few counts. The chain couples TRBV18 to TRBJ2-7; a weak D match, TRBD2 (6 bases). The CDR3 spans 15 residues. V lost 6 bases, J lost 4 bases, and 19 bases lay in between. Germline values: CDR1 KGHSH, CDR2 LQKENI. The CDR3 sequence is CASSRTGTEGYEQYF. As DNA, the CDR3 is TGTGCCAGCTCCCGCACCGGGACGGAGGGTTACGAGCAGTACTTC.